The rows below give T cell receptor beta chains drawn from one sample of a study of tumor-infiltrating lymphocytes in primary liver carcinoma. Via MiXCR, TCRdb re-called the multiplex PCR reads, giving one row per CDR3 protein. The profile shows about 330,000 distinct CDR3 sequences, approximately 65% of them singletons. The sequencing sample was made of peripheral blood. Receptors were obtained from a middle-aged man with primary liver carcinoma and hepatitis B virus infection. CDR3s include the opening cysteine and the closing phenylalanine or tryptophan. Each record gives: D gene, J gene, V gene, clone size, CDR3 DNA, CDR3 protein. A D gene is named only where the DNA matches it firmly. Size values are once, few and many counts, or a class for expanded clones, and some rows have none.

NA TRBJ2-2 TRBV7-9 few TGTGCCAGCAGCTTAGGGGGAGTCCCCGGGGAGCTGTTTTTT CASSLGGVPGELFF
TRBD1 TRBJ2-2 TRBV4-1 NA TGCGCCAGTAACGATCTGGACAGGGGGTTAACCGAGGAGCTGTCTTTT CASNDLDRGLTEELSF
NA TRBJ2-7 TRBV12-3/TRBV12-4 few TGTGCCAGCAGTATCCTAAACTACGAGCAGTACTTC CASSILNYEQYF
NA TRBJ2-2 TRBV4-1 NA TGCGCCAGCAGCCAAGTTAGCGGCCTGAACACCGGGGAGCTGTTTTTT CASSQVSGLNTGELFF
NA TRBJ2-3 TRBV11-2 NA TGTGCCAGCAGCCCTATGGAGGGCGGGGCGCGATACAGAGATACGCAGTATTTT CASSPMEGGARYRDTQYF
TRBD2 TRBJ2-7 TRBV6-6 NA TGTGCCAGCAGTTACTATCCGGGACTAGCGGGAGTTATCCACGAGCAGTACTTC CASSYYPGLAGVIHEQYF
NA TRBJ2-7 TRBV6-2/TRBV6-3 many TGTGCCAGCAGTACAAATTCCTACGAGCAGTACTTC CASSTNSYEQYF
NA TRBJ2-7 TRBV11-2 NA TGTGCCAGCACCTTAGAGTGGGTAAACAGTCCCTACGAGCAGTACTTC CASTLEWVNSPYEQYF
NA TRBJ1-6 TRBV28 few TGTGCCAGCAGTTTTCTCGTCGGAAATTCACCCCTCCACTTT CASSFLVGNSPLHF
TRBD2 TRBJ2-7 TRBV12-3/TRBV12-4 few TGTGCCAGCAGCAGACTAGCGGGAGACGAGCAGTACTTC CASSRLAGDEQYF
NA TRBJ2-3 TRBV5-1 once TGCGCCAGCAGCTTGGGAGCGTCAGGGCCCACAGATACGCAGTATTTT CASSLGASGPTDTQYF
NA TRBJ2-2 TRBV10-3 NA TGTGCCATCAGAGGGGTAGACACCGGGGAGCTGTTTTTT CAIRGVDTGELFF
NA TRBJ2-7 TRBV12-3/TRBV12-4 many TGTGCCAGCAGTTGGGCGGAGTCCTACGAGCAGTACTTC CASSWAESYEQYF
NA TRBJ2-1 TRBV5-1 NA TGCGCCAGCAGCGGAGGTATGAGCTCCTACAATGAGCAGTTCTTC CASSGGMSSYNEQFF
NA TRBJ2-3 TRBV5-4 NA TGTGCCAGCAGCTTAGGTGGACCTCAGCACACAGATACGCAGTATTTT CASSLGGPQHTDTQYF
NA TRBJ2-2 TRBV6-1 many TGTGCCAGCGGTGGGATAGGACTACACACCGGGGAGCTGTTTTTT CASGGIGLHTGELFF
TRBD1 TRBJ2-1 TRBV24-1 few TGTGCCACCAGTGACCGGGACAGGGGGCACAATGAGCAGTTCTTC CATSDRDRGHNEQFF
NA TRBJ2-7 TRBV7-9 few TGTGCCAGCAGCTTAGGAGTCCGGGCCCCCGGCTACGAGCAGTACTTC CASSLGVRAPGYEQYF
NA TRBJ2-7 TRBV6-2/TRBV6-3 NA TGTGCCAGCAGTTCCAACCCCGATTGGTTCTACGAGCAGTACTTC CASSSNPDWFYEQYF
TRBD2 TRBJ2-4 TRBV6-6 NA TGCGCCAGCAAAGAAGGACTAGCGGATGACATTGAGTACTTC CASKEGLADDIEYF
NA TRBJ2-2 TRBV11-2 NA TGTGCCAACAGCTTTGATCCTCGGGACGAGGCAAAGCTGTTTTTT CANSFDPRDEAKLFF
TRBD2 TRBJ2-4 TRBV6-2/TRBV6-3 NA TGTGCCAGCAGAGCCTTGGGGGGGGTGAACACTCAGTACTTC CASRALGGVNTQYF
NA TRBJ1-4 TRBV2 NA TGTGCCAGCAGTGCTTTCCCTAATGAAAAACTGTTTTTT CASSAFPNEKLFF
NA TRBJ1-6 TRBV28 few TGTGCCAGCAGTCTCCTCCGACCGGGGGGCTCACCCCTCCACTTT CASSLLRPGGSPLHF
NA TRBJ2-5 TRBV11-2 once TGTGCCAGTAGCTTAGTCCCCGGACGGAGCCAAGAGACCCAGTGCTTC CASSLVPGRSQETQCF
NA TRBJ2-3 TRBV5-1 NA TGCGCCAGCGGATACAGGGACCCCACAGATACGCAGTATTTT CASGYRDPTDTQYF
NA TRBJ2-7 TRBV11-2 NA TGTGCCAACAGCGCAACACACTCCTACGAGCGGTACTTC CANSATHSYERYF
NA TRBJ2-1 TRBV11-2 NA TGTGCCAGCAGCTCCGACGACATTGAGCAGTGCTTC CASSSDDIEQCF
TRBD1 TRBJ1-2 TRBV11-2 once TGTGCCAGCAGCCGCGTGACAGGGCTCTATAGCTACACCTTC CASSRVTGLYSYTF
NA TRBJ2-7 TRBV11-2 NA TGTACCAGCATCCACGGACAATCTTACGAGCAGTACTTC CTSIHGQSYEQYF
NA TRBJ2-2 TRBV11-2 NA TGTGCCAGCAGCTTAGATGGCAGCATCGGGGAGCTGTTTTTC CASSLDGSIGELFF
NA TRBJ2-2 TRBV11-2 NA TGTGCCAGCAGCCCCTTCAGGGGCGCCAGGGAGCTGTTTTTT CASSPFRGARELFF
NA TRBJ2-5 TRBV5-1 NA TGCGCCAGCAGCCCCGGGACACCACAAGAGACCCAGTACTTC CASSPGTPQETQYF
NA TRBJ2-7 TRBV11-2 once TGTGCCAGCAGCATAGATGGACAGAGATACGAGCAGTACTTC CASSIDGQRYEQYF
NA TRBJ1-6 TRBV4-2 NA TGTGCCAGCAGTCAAGATGACAGGTCTTCAACCCTCCACTTT CASSQDDRSSTLHF
NA TRBJ1-2 TRBV28 NA TGTGCCAGCAGTATCGAGGACAGTCGCGGCTACACCTTC CASSIEDSRGYTF
TRBD2 TRBJ2-3 TRBV5-1 NA TGCGCCGGCAGCGTGGGAGGGCCGATGGCAGATACGCAGTATTTT CAGSVGGPMADTQYF
NA TRBJ2-2 TRBV11-3 NA TGTGCCAGCAGCTTAGATCGCGGGGATCCCGGGGAGCTGTTATTT CASSLDRGDPGELLF
TRBD1 TRBJ2-6 TRBV6-8 many TGTGCCAGCAGTTACTCGCGACCGGGACAGGGGAGCTCTGGGGCCAACGTCCTGACTTTC CASSYSRPGQGSSGANVLTF